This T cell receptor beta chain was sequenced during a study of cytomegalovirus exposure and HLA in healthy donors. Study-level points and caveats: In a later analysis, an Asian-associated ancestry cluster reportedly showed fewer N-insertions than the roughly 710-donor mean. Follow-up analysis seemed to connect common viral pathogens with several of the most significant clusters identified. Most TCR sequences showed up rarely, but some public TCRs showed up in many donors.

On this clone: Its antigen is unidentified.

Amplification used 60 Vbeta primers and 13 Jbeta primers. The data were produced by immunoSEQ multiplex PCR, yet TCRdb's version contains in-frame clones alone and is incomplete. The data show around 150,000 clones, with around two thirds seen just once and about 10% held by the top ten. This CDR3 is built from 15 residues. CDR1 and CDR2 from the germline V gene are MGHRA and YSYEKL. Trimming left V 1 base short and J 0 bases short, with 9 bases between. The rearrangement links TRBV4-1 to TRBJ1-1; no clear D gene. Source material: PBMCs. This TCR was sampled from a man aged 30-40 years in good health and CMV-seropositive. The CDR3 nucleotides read TGCGCCAGCAGCCAAGGTCGCAGTATGAACACTGAAGCTTTCTTT. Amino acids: CASSQGRSMNTEAFF.